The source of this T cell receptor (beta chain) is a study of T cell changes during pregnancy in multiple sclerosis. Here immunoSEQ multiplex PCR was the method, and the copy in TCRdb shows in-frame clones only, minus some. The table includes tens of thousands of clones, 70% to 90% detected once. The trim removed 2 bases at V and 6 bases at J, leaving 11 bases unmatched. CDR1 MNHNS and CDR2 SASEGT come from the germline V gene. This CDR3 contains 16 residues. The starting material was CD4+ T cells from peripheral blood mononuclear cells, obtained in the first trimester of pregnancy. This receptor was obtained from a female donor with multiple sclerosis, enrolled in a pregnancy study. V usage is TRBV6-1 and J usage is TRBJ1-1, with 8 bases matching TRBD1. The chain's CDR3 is CASSERLPGGGAEAFF. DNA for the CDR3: TGTGCCAGCAGTGAAAGGCTTCCAGGGGGCGGAGCTGAAGCTTTCTTT.